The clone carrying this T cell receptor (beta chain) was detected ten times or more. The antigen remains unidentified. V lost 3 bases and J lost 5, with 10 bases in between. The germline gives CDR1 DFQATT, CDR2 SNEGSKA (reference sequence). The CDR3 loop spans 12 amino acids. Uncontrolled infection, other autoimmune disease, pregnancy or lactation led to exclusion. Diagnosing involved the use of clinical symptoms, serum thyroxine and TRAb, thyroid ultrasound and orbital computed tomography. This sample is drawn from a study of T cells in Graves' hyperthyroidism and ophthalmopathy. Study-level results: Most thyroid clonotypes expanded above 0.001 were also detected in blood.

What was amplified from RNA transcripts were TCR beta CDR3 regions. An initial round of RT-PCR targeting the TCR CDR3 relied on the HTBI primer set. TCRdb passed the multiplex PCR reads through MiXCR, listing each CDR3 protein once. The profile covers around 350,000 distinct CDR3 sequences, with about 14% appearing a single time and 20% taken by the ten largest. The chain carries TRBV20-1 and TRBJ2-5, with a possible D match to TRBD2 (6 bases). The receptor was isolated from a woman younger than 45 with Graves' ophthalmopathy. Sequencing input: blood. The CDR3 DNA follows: TGCAGTGCTAGGGGGGGTGATGAGACCCAGTACTTC. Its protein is CSARGGDETQYF.